The next 18 T cell receptor beta chains were all read from a single sample in a study of blood T cell repertoires in COVID-19. Produced via immunoSEQ multiplex PCR; TCRdb's table is partial and in-frame only. This sample has approximately 250,000 clones; approximately 90% occur once, and the top ten carry 2.5% to 3%. The sequenced sample was PBMCs or T cells enriched from blood (not recorded which). These receptors came from a middle-aged man who had been exposed to COVID-19.

This sequence joins TRBV5-4 and TRBJ1-6, with 7 bases matching TRBD1. V lost 0 bases, J lost 5 bases, and 8 bases stayed unmatched. Germline V CDR1 and CDR2: SGHNT, YYREEE (reference sequence). The CDR3 spans 17 residues. CDR3 DNA: TGTGCCAGCAGCTTGGGGGGTCCAGGGGGAAATAATTCACCCCTCCACTTT. Translating it yields CASSLGGPGGNNSPLHF. The full variable domain, rest sourced from reference TRBV5-4 and TRBJ1-6, is ETGVTQSPTHLIKTRGQQVTLRCSSQSGHNTVSWYQQALGQGPQFIFQYYREEENGRGNFPPRFSGLQFPNYSSELNVNALELDDSALYLCASSLGGPGGNNSPLHFGNGTRLTVT.

The chain combines TRBV23-1 with TRBJ2-6; no definite D call. TRBV23-1 is assigned to the ORF class and has an uncertain function. Trimming shortened V by 0 bases and J by 1 base, and 4 bases separated the two germline ends. The CDR3 length is 15 residues. DNA for the CDR3: TGCGCCAGCAGTCAATCCCAGTCTGGGGCCAACGTCCTGACTTTC. This encodes CASSQSQSGANVLTF.

The CDR3 nucleotides are TGTGCCACCGCGGAAGGGGGCCACGAGCAGTACTTC. It encodes CATAEGGHEQYF. This sequence joins TRBV15 and TRBJ2-7; the match to TRBD1 covers 7 bases. The J segment lost 5 bases and the V segment lost 8 bases, leaving 6 bases of the junction unmatched. CDR1 LNHNV and CDR2 YYDKDF come from the germline V gene (reference sequence). The CDR3 sequence is 12 residues long. Looking up the rest from reference TRBV15 and TRBJ2-7 gives the full variable domain: DAMVIQNPRYQVTQFGKPVTLSCSQTLNHNVMYWYQQKSSQAPKLLFHYYDKDFNNEADTPDNFQSRRPNTSFCFLDIRSPGLGDTAMYLCATAEGGHEQYFGPGTRLTVT.

V and J are TRBV10-1 and TRBJ2-7; the match to TRBD1 covers 7 bases. This CDR3 region has 15 residues. Germline CDR1 WNHNN, CDR2 SYGVQD (reference sequence). The V segment lost 3 bases and the J segment 4 bases; nucleotides outside the gene matches: 9. The CDR3 DNA is TGCGCCAGCAGTGATGGCGCGACAGGGAATTACGAGCAGTACTTC. The encoded protein is CASSDGATGNYEQYF.

The chain couples TRBV28 to TRBJ1-1; 7 bases match TRBD1. V shed 5 bases and J 0 bases; nucleotides not matched to a gene: 9. This CDR3 is built from 16 residues. Germline V gene sequence: CDR1 MDHEN, CDR2 SYDVKM. The CDR3 protein is CASSRGTASLNTEAFF. The CDR3 DNA reads TGTGCCAGCAGTCGCGGGACAGCGAGCCTGAACACTGAAGCTTTCTTT.

This chain uses TRBV9 with TRBJ1-2, with D maybe TRBD1 (6 bases). The germline V gene has CDR1 SGDLS and CDR2 YYNGEE. The V and J ends lost 0 bases and 6 bases respectively, with 18 bases between them. The CDR3 covers 16 residues. The CDR3 region is CASSVETGPMRNGYTF. The CDR3 coding sequence is TGTGCCAGCAGCGTAGAGACAGGACCTATGAGAAATGGCTACACCTTC.

This clone has a handful of counts. As DNA, the CDR3 is TGTGCCAGCAGTTTCGGGAAGCGGCCCTACGAGCAGTACTTC. Translating gives CASSFGKRPYEQYF. The chain employs TRBV27 and TRBJ2-7; tentatively, D is TRBD2 (5 bases). The germline V gene encodes CDR1 MNHEY and CDR2 SMNVEV (reference sequence). The V gene lost 3 bases and the J gene lost 2 bases, with 11 bases spanning the gap. The CDR3 totals 14 residues.

The chain joins TRBV21-1 to TRBJ1-2; TRBD1, the D gene given by the table, was not confirmed from the DNA. TRBV21-1 is a pseudogene segment. The CDR3 loop spans 13 amino acids. The CDR3 region is CASRPQGSRGYTF. The CDR3 coding sequence is TGTGCCAGCCGCCCCCAGGGTTCCCGGGGCTACACCTTC.

The chain recombines TRBV13 with TRBJ2-2; D gene unclear. Germline values: CDR1 PRHDT, CDR2 FYEKMQ (reference sequence). The CDR3 sequence is 16 residues long. The V and J ends lost 0 bases and 0 bases respectively, with 8 bases between them. CDR3 sequence: CASSLGLPANTGELFF. As DNA, the CDR3 is TGTGCCAGCAGCTTAGGTCTACCGGCGAACACCGGGGAGCTGTTTTTT.

Worth noting for this clone: The sample carries other DNA sequences with the same CDR3. The rearrangement joins TRBV5-1 to TRBJ2-7; D is perhaps TRBD1 (6 bases). The CDR3 runs to 14 residues. CDR1 is SGHRS, CDR2 YFSETQ, per germline. Trimming removed 3 bases at V and 2 bases at J, with 12 bases between. Written as DNA, the CDR3 is TGCGCCAGCAGCTCGGGACAAGGGACCTACGAGCAGTACTTC. Encoded protein: CASSSGQGTYEQYF.

V and J are TRBV15 and TRBJ2-1; 9 bases align to TRBD1. Germline values: CDR1 LNHNV, CDR2 YYDKDF (reference sequence). This CDR3 contains 14 residues. V dropped 8 bases and J dropped 1; count of bases not matched to a gene: 3. CDR3 nucleotides: TGTGCCACCGCGGGACAGGGATCCTACAATGAGCAGTTCTTC. Its protein product is CATAGQGSYNEQFF.

The rearrangement joins TRBV27 to TRBJ2-1; 11 bases line up with TRBD2. Germline-derived CDR1 and CDR2 are MNHEY and SMNVEV (reference sequence). V dropped 5 bases and J dropped 7; count of bases not matched to a gene: 10. This CDR3 is 16 amino acids long. As DNA, the CDR3 is TGTGCCAGCAGTCCAAACCTAGCGGGAGGTCTAAATGAGCAGTTCTTC. This codes for CASSPNLAGGLNEQFF.

The rearrangement links TRBV10-1 to TRBJ2-2; D might be TRBD2 (5 bases). The CDR3 sequence is 14 residues long. The germline gives CDR1 WNHNN, CDR2 SYGVQD (reference sequence). V shed 6 bases and J shed 6 bases, with 14 bases lying between them. Here the CDR3 DNA reads TGCGCCAGCAGAGTCGGACTTTCCGCCGGGGAGCTGTTTTTT. Residues: CASRVGLSAGELFF.

J is TRBJ2-5 and V is TRBV3-1 (or the pseudogene TRBV3-2); D may be TRBD1 (6 bases). The V and J ends lost 8 bases and 7 bases respectively, with 17 bases between them. Germline V CDR1 and CDR2: LGHDT, YNNKEL (reference sequence). The length of the CDR3 is 13 residues. CDR3 loop: CASSGHRDGTQYF. CDR3 coding DNA: TGTGCCAGCTCGGGTCACAGGGACGGGACCCAGTACTTC.

The V call is TRBV5-1, the J call TRBJ1-3, with 7 nucleotides matching TRBD1. Germline V gene sequence: CDR1 SGHRS, CDR2 YFSETQ. The CDR3 has 15 residues. V lost 4 bases to trimming and J lost 8 bases; unmatched junction nucleotides: 12. The CDR3 DNA is TGCGCCAGCAGCCACCGGGACAGACTGGGGGACACCATATATTTT. Residues: CASSHRDRLGDTIYF. Full variable domain (rest looked up from reference TRBV5-1 and TRBJ1-3): KAGVTQTPRYLIKTRGQQVTLSCSPISGHRSVSWYQQTPGQGLQFLFEYFSETQRNKGNFPGRFSGRQFSNSRSEMNVSTLELGDSALYLCASSHRDRLGDTIYFGEGSWLTVV.

CDR3 protein: CASSIPSLDNEQFF. The CDR3 nucleotides are TGTGCCAGTAGTATCCCCTCTCTTGACAATGAGCAGTTCTTC. This chain uses TRBV19 with TRBJ2-1, with unresolved D. Germline V lookup: CDR1 LNHDA, CDR2 SQIVND (reference sequence). V lost 3 bases and J 5 bases, leaving 11 bases between the germline ends. The CDR3 is made up of 14 amino acids. Full variable domain (rest looked up from reference TRBV19 and TRBJ2-1): DGGITQSPKYLFRKEGQNVTLSCEQNLNHDAMYWYRQDPGQGLRLIYYSQIVNDFQKGDIAEGYSVSREKKESFPLTVTSAQKNPTAFYLCASSIPSLDNEQFFGPGTRLTVL.

This clone was recorded once. V gene TRBV28 combines with J gene TRBJ2-2; D call uncertain. CDR1 and CDR2 (germline): MDHEN, SYDVKM. This CDR3 has 13 amino acids. Trimming pared 2 bases from V and 6 bases from J, leaving 7 bases between. The DNA of the CDR3 is TGTGCCAGCAGTTTACAGGTTCCCGGGGAGCTGTTTTTT. Translation: CASSLQVPGELFF.

This chain joins TRBV2 and TRBJ1-5; TRBD1 agrees at 7 bases. J gave up 1 base and V 2 bases, and 5 bases lay outside the gene matches. Germline CDR1 SNHLY, CDR2 FYNNEI. CDR3 length equals 16 residues. In nucleotides, the CDR3 is TGTGCCAGCAGTGAAAACAGGGGTTCAAGCAATCAGCCCCAGCATTTT. Translation: CASSENRGSSNQPQHF.